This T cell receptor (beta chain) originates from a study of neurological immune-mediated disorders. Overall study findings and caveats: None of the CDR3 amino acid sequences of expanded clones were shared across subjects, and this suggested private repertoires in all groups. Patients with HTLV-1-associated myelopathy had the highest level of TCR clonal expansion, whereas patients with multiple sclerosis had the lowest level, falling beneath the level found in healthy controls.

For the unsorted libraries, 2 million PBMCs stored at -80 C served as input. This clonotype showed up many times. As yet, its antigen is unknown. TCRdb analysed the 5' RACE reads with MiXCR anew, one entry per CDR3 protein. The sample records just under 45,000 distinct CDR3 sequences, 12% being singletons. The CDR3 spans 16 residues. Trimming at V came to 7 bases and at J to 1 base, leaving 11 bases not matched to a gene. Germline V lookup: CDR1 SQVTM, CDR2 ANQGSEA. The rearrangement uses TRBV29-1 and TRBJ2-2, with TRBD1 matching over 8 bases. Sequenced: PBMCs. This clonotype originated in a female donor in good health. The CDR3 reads CSASLRQGMNTGELFF. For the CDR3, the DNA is TGCAGCGCCAGCTTAAGACAGGGGATGAACACCGGGGAGCTGTTTTTT.